This T cell receptor (beta chain) was sequenced in a study of cytomegalovirus exposure and HLA in healthy donors. The wider study: Within an early data release were roughly 90 million unique TCRs drawn from HLA-typed donors.

CDR1 SGHNT and CDR2 YYREEE come from the germline V gene (reference sequence). This CDR3 contains 12 residues. The V gene end was trimmed by 4 bases and the J gene end by 12 bases; junction bases not matched to a gene: 6. Overall study findings and caveats: Associated with HLA alleles at 0.05 false discovery rate in a later analysis were around 15,000 TCR beta sequences.

This clone was observed a handful of times. Its antigen remains unidentified. Primers: 60 Vbeta forward and 13 Jbeta reverse. The assay was immunoSEQ multiplex PCR, and TCRdb's table has in-frame clones only and misses some. Of about 130,000 clones listed, about 71% are singletons. At collection, donors were nominally healthy, but unrecorded immune exposures were probable. Sequenced: PBMCs. The TCR originated in a woman aged 55-70 years in good health and CMV-seropositive. The chain joins TRBV5-4 to TRBJ1-4; 7 bases agree with TRBD1. The CDR3: CASSMQGVELFF. CDR3 nucleotides: TGTGCCAGCAGCATGCAGGGGGTAGAACTGTTTTTT.